This T cell receptor (beta chain) was observed in a study of cytomegalovirus exposure and HLA in healthy donors. Study findings and constraints: Being indistinguishable, some V segments were excluded, TRBV6-2 and TRBV6-3 among them.

V lost 4 bases and J 2 bases, leaving 3 bases between the germline ends. Germline V lookup: CDR1 SGHTS, CDR2 YDEGEE. This CDR3 is built from 11 residues. Amplification used 60 Vbeta primers and 13 Jbeta primers. The data were produced by immunoSEQ multiplex PCR, yet TCRdb's version contains in-frame clones alone and is incomplete. The sample lists about 180,000 clones, about four fifths occurring once. Notes on this clone: The antigen is undetermined.

This chain uses TRBV5-8 with TRBJ2-5, with D hard to call. The origin of this receptor is a man younger than 35 in good health and CMV-seronegative. The sequenced material came from PBMCs. The CDR3 is CASSVQETQYF. CDR3 sequence (DNA): TGTGCCAGCAGCGTACAAGAGACCCAGTACTTC.